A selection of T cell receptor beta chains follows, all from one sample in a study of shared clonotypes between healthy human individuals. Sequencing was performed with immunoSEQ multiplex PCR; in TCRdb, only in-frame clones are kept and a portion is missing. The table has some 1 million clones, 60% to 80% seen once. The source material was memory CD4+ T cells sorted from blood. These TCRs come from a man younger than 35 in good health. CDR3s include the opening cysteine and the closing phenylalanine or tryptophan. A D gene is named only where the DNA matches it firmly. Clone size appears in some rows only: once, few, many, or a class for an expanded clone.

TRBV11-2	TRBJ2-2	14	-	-	TGTGCCAGCAGCTTCAACCCGAACACCGGGGAGCTGTTTTTT	CASSFNPNTGELFF
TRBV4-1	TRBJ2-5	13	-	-	TGCGCCAGCAGCCAAGTTCACAGGGAGACCCAGTACTTC	CASSQVHRETQYF
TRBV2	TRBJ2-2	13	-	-	TGTGCCAGCAATCCGACCTACACCGGGGAGCTGTTTTTT	CASNPTYTGELFF
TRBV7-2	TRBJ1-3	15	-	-	TGTGCCAGCACCCTAGATCAGGGATCCGGAAACACCATATATTTT	CASTLDQGSGNTIYF
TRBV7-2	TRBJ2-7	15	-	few	TGTGCCAGCAGCTTAGGCGGCTATCTCACCTACGAGCAGTACTTC	CASSLGGYLTYEQYF
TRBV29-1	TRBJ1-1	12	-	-	TGCAGCGTTTCAAGGGTTAACACTGAAGCTTTCTTT	CSVSRVNTEAFF
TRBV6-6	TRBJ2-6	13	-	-	TGTGCCAGCAGTGGATCTGGGGCCAACGTCCTGACTTTC	CASSGSGANVLTF
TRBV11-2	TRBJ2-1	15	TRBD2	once	TGTGCCAGCAGCCTTATTAGCGGGAGTGCGTATGAACAGTTCTTC	CASSLISGSAYEQFF
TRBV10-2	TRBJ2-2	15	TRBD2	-	TGCGCCAGCAGTGAGATCCCTAGCGGGACCGGGGAGCTGTTTTTT	CASSEIPSGTGELFF
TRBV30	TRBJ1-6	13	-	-	TGTGCCGGGTTGACAGAATTTAATTCACCCCTCCACTTT	CAGLTEFNSPLHF
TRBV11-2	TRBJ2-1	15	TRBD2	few	TGTGCCAGCAGCTTTGGGACTAGCGGTAACAATGAGCAGTTCTTC	CASSFGTSGNNEQFF
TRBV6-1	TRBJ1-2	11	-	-	TGTTACAGGGAAGATAACTATGGCTACACCTTC	CYREDNYGYTF
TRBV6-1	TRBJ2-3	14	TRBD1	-	TGTGCCAGCAGGGGACCGGGACAGAAAGATACGCAGTATTTT	CASRGPGQKDTQYF
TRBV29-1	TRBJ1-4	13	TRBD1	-	TGCAGCGTTCTCGGACAGGGAAAAGAAAAACTGTTTTTT	CSVLGQGKEKLFF
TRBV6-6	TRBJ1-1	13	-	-	TGTGCCAGCAGTCGGACGGATAACACTGAAGCTTTCTTT	CASSRTDNTEAFF
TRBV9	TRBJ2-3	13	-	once	TGTGCCAGCAGCGTAGATGTCACCTATACGCAGTATTTT	CASSVDVTYTQYF
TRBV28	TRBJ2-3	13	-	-	TGTGCCAGCAGGGGCGGTAGCACAGATACGCAGTATTTT	CASRGGSTDTQYF
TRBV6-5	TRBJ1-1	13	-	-	TGTGCCAGCAGTTACCGTGCCGACACTGAAGCTTTCTTT	CASSYRADTEAFF
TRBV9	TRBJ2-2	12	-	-	TGTGCCAGCAGCAGAGTAACCGGGGAGCTGTTTTTT	CASSRVTGELFF
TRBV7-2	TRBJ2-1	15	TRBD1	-	TGTGCCAGCAGCTTAGGTGACAGGGCCTACAATGAGCAGTTCTTC	CASSLGDRAYNEQFF
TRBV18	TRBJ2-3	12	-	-	TGTGCCAGCTCACCGGCGGAAGATACGCAGTATTTT	CASSPAEDTQYF
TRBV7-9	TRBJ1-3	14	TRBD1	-	TGTGCCAGCAGCCCCCGGGACAGGGCTTTCACCATATATTTT	CASSPRDRAFTIYF
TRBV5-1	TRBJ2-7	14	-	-	TGCGCCAGCGGCCTTGGGGAGAGCTCCTACGAGCAGTACTTC	CASGLGESSYEQYF
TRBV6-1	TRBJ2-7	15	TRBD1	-	TGTGCCAGCAGTACCGGGACAGGGCACCTCTACGAGCAGTACTTC	CASSTGTGHLYEQYF
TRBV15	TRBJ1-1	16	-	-	TGTGCCACCAGCAGAGATCAGAGACAAAGGAACACTGAAGCTTTCTTT	CATSRDQRQRNTEAFF
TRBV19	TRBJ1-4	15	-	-	TGTGCCAGTAGTATAGCACGGGGGATTAGAGAAAAACTGTTTTTT	CASSIARGIREKLFF
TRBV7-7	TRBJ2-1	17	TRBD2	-	TGTGCTAGCAGCCCCGCCAGCGGGGGGGCGTCCTACAATGAGCAGTTCTTC	CASSPASGGASYNEQFF
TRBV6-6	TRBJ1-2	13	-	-	TGTGCCACCCTACAGACAGCACCCTATGGCTACACCTTC	CATLQTAPYGYTF
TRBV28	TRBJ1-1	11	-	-	TGTGCCAGCAGTAGGACGGGTGAAGCTTTCTTT	CASSRTGEAFF
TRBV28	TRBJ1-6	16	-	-	TGTGCCAGCAAACAGGGTGGAAGCTCCTATAATTCACCCCTCCACTTT	CASKQGGSSYNSPLHF
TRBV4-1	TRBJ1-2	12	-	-	TGCGCCAGCAGCCGAAGAGGAGATGGCTACACCTTC	CASSRRGDGYTF
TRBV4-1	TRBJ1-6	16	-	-	TGCGCCAGCAGCCCAATTGAGGGGGGAGGGAATTCACCCCTCCACTTT	CASSPIEGGGNSPLHF
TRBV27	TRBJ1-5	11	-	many	TGTGCCAGCAGTGAGGCGGGGCGCTTGCATTTT	CASSEAGRLHF
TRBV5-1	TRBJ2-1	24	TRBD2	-	TGCGCCAGCAGCTTGTTTGTAGGACAGAGAAGGGGACTAGCGGGAGGAGGGTCCTACAATGAGCAGTTCTTC	CASSLFVGQRRGLAGGGSYNEQFF
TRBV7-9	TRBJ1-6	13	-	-	TGTGCCAGCAGTCTGCAGAGTAATTCACCCCTCCACTTT	CASSLQSNSPLHF
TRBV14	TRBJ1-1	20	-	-	TGTGCCAGCAGCCAAGCTAGGGCCAGGGTAATCGATGGACTGAGCACTGAAGCTTTCTTT	CASSQARARVIDGLSTEAFF
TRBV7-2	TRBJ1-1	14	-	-	TGTGCCAGCAGCTTCTTAGGGGGGAACACTGAAGCTTTCTTT	CASSFLGGNTEAFF
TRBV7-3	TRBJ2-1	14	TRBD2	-	TGTGCCAGCAGCAGTGCCCGACTAGCCGGGGAGCAGTTCTTC	CASSSARLAGEQFF
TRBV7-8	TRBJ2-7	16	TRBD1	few	TGTGCCAGCAGCTTACAGTCAGGGACAGGGACCTACGAGCAGTACTTC	CASSLQSGTGTYEQYF
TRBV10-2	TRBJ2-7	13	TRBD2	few	TGCGCCAGCAGGGGCGGGAGTTCCCCCGAGCAGTACTTC	CASRGGSSPEQYF
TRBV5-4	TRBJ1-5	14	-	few	TGTGCCAGCAGCTTGGGGATTGAGAATCAGCCCCAGCATTTT	CASSLGIENQPQHF
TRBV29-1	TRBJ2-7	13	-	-	TGCAGCGTGGCGACAGTGAGCTCCTACGAGCAGTACTTC	CSVATVSSYEQYF
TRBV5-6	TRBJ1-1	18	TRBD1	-	TGTGCCAGCAGCTTGATACTATTTGGACAGGGAGGGAACACTGAAGCTTTCTTT	CASSLILFGQGGNTEAFF
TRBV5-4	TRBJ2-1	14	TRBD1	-	TGTGCCAGCAGCTTGGACAGGACAGGGAGTGAGCAGTTCTTC	CASSLDRTGSEQFF
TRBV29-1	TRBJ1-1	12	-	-	TGCAGCGTTGAAGATACGGGGGCTGAAGCTTTCTTT	CSVEDTGAEAFF
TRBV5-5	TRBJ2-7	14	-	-	TGTGCCAGCAGCCCTTCCGGCTTTTCCTACGAGCAGTACTTC	CASSPSGFSYEQYF
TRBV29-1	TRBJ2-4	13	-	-	TGCAGCGTCGACGGGGGTGCCAAAAACATTCAGTACTTC	CSVDGGAKNIQYF
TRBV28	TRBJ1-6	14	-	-	TGTGCCAGCAGTTTCGGGGGCCTTAATTCACCCCTCCACTTT	CASSFGGLNSPLHF